These 10 T cell receptor beta chains were sequenced from one sample in a study of T cells expressing NK-cell markers. Following a re-call of the 5' RACE reads, TCRdb has one entry per CDR3 protein and lacks DNA. In total, the table holds hundreds of thousands of distinct CDR3 sequences. The sequenced material came from blood T cells: a sorted CD56 or NKG2C T cell subset, CD4+ or CD8+ T cells, or bulk PBMC T cells (not recorded which). These receptors were taken from a woman aged 18-70 years in good health.

The chain recombines TRBV12-3 or TRBV12-4 with TRBJ2-4. The CDR3 length is 13 residues. CDR3 residues: CASSPDKQNIQYF.

CDR3 residues: CSAIRGENTEAFF. The rearrangement uses TRBV20-1 and TRBJ1-1; absent DNA, TCRdb's TRBD1 call cannot be checked. The germline V gene encodes CDR1 DFQATT and CDR2 SNEGSKA (reference sequence). This CDR3 spans 13 amino acids.

CDR3 in amino acids: CASSYPTVSMNTEAFF. This chain connects TRBV6-5 to TRBJ1-1. Germline assignment: CDR1 MNHEY and CDR2 SVGAGI. This CDR3 has 16 residues.

The chain recombines TRBV5-1 with TRBJ1-1. Germline V gene sequence: CDR1 SGHRS, CDR2 YFSETQ. CDR3 length: 14 amino acids. The CDR3 region is CASSLGPANTEAFF.

The chain links TRBV20-1 to TRBJ2-1; TCRdb calls TRBD2, which cannot be checked without DNA. In germline, CDR1 is DFQATT, CDR2 SNEGSKA (reference sequence). The CDR3 loop spans 19 amino acids. CDR3 sequence reads: CSASKVGLAGTSTYNEQFF.

V usage is TRBV6-5 and J usage is TRBJ2-1. Germline lookup yields CDR1 MNHEY and CDR2 SVGAGI. The CDR3 spans 12 residues. The CDR3 sequence is CASSRQKTEQFF.

V and J are TRBV11-2 and TRBJ1-1; TCRdb designates TRBD1, a call that cannot be tested without DNA. The CDR3 has 14 amino acids. The germline CDR1 and CDR2 sequences are SGHAT and FQNNGV. CDR3 in amino acids: CASSVRDPLGEAFF.

The chain has TRBV19 and TRBJ1-1; TCRdb selects TRBD1, and the lack of DNA leaves this call unchecked. The germline V gene encodes CDR1 LNHDA and CDR2 SQIVND (reference sequence). The CDR3 covers 14 residues. CDR3 region: CASTDSRAYAEAFF.

The chain combines TRBV20-1 with TRBJ2-5. This CDR3 spans 15 amino acids. Germline CDR1 is DFQATT and CDR2 is SNEGSKA (reference sequence). This CDR3 is CSARWGGVIQETQYF.

The CDR3 reads CSVERAGGSYNEQFF. V and J are TRBV29-1 and TRBJ2-1; TCRdb's D call, TRBD2, is unchecked because there is no DNA. The germline V gene encodes CDR1 SQVTM and CDR2 ANQGSEA. CDR3 length equals 15 residues.